A selection of T cell receptor beta chains follows, all from one sample in a study of control samples from healthy donors and cancer patients. Here immunoSEQ multiplex PCR was the method, and the copy in TCRdb shows in-frame clones only, minus some. Here the sample spans 180,000 or so clones, 91% being singletons. Sequenced material: blood. The receptors shown here come from a young woman in good health. Both conserved end residues are part of each CDR3. Only some rows state a clone size, as once, few, many or a class for expanded clones.

cdr3_length	clone_size	v_call	j_call	cdr3_aa
13	-	TRBV2	TRBJ2-7	CASSGLAGAEQYF
15	-	TRBV4-3	TRBJ2-1	CASSQVAGGRNEQFF
16	-	TRBV7-9	TRBJ1-3	CASSSLWTGSGNTIYF
12	-	TRBV29-1	TRBJ2-7	CSARQGAYEQYF
16	-	TRBV7-9	TRBJ2-2	CASSPLAGGNTGELFF
14	-	TRBV7-2	TRBJ1-4	CASSPGGTNEKLFF
14	-	TRBV7-8	TRBJ1-1	CASKPGTGNTEAFF
13	-	TRBV18	TRBJ2-1	CASSPGLYNEQFF
12	-	TRBV29-1	TRBJ1-5	CSVGEGGQPQHF
14	-	TRBV5-1	TRBJ1-2	CASSTGTVGYGYTF
11	-	TRBV27	TRBJ2-7	CASRTDYEQYF
14	-	TRBV28	TRBJ2-5	CASSSPATGETQYF
16	-	TRBV19	TRBJ2-7	CASSIGGGLASYEQYF
15	-	TRBV19	TRBJ2-3	CASSMWAGGTDTQYF
14	-	TRBV4-3	TRBJ1-6	CASSQANRGSPLHF
16	-	TRBV6-5	TRBJ2-7	CASSYTSGGRSYEQYF
13	-	TRBV9	TRBJ1-1	CASSQQYSFEAFF
15	-	TRBV5-1	TRBJ1-1	CASSLVDRRTTEAFF
14	-	TRBV5-1	TRBJ1-2	CASSAQQGYYGYTF
15	once	TRBV5-1	TRBJ1-2	CASSPTGGEGYGYTF
14	-	TRBV5-4	TRBJ1-2	CASSFDRGNYGYTF
15	-	TRBV14	TRBJ1-4	CASSQGVSTNEKLFF
14	-	TRBV11-2	TRBJ1-1	CASSPPTGVREAFF
13	-	TRBV3-1/TRBV3-2	TRBJ1-2	CASSPGQGRGYTF
15	-	TRBV7-2	TRBJ2-7	CASSLRITSSYEQYF
16	-	TRBV4-1	TRBJ2-5	CASSQVGAGVGETQYF
15	-	TRBV6-4	TRBJ2-1	CASSVSSGSGNEQFF
15	-	TRBV7-9	TRBJ2-1	CASSLGGGRDNEQFF
14	-	TRBV7-7	TRBJ2-2	CASSLGPLSGELFF
12	-	TRBV5-1	TRBJ2-7	CASSVGINEQYF
15	-	TRBV6-5	TRBJ1-3	CASSYSGRSGNTIYF
16	-	TRBV28	TRBJ2-2	CASKSSGRANTGELFF
15	few	TRBV6-1	TRBJ2-3	CASSEGAGGADTQYF
15	-	TRBV4-3	TRBJ2-7	CASSQPWSRGYEQYF
13	once	TRBV29-1	TRBJ1-4	CSVEGSTNEKLFF
14	-	TRBV2	TRBJ2-3	CASISGRATDTQYF
15	once	TRBV7-3	TRBJ2-5	CASSSSGVGQETQYF
12	-	TRBV10-1	TRBJ2-3	CASSTSTDTQYF
15	-	TRBV5-4	TRBJ2-5	CASSLAGGPRETQYF
16	-	TRBV2	TRBJ2-1	CASSEPSQGVYNEQFF
11	-	TRBV13	TRBJ2-7	CASSSSYEQYF
16	-	TRBV5-1	TRBJ1-6	CASSLTGTGSNSPLHF
13	-	TRBV7-8	TRBJ2-5	CASSKRLAETQYF
15	once	TRBV6-5	TRBJ2-5	CASSRPGQGGETQYF
15	-	TRBV19	TRBJ1-6	CASRDRARDNSPLHF
15	-	TRBV18	TRBJ2-1	CASSPPGSSYNEQFF
12	once	TRBV6-5	TRBJ1-2	CASSGDSYGYTF
15	-	TRBV27	TRBJ1-1	CASSLLGILNTEAFF
15	-	TRBV11-2	TRBJ1-1	CASSLALGGNTEAFF
13	-	TRBV19	TRBJ2-4	CASSRGAKNIQYF
16	-	TRBV6-2/TRBV6-3	TRBJ2-3	CASSYGFSGRTDTQYF
18	few	TRBV10-3	TRBJ2-3	CAISESGTSGTQRDTQYF
13	-	TRBV18	TRBJ1-1	CASSPDQDTEAFF
16	once	TRBV24-1	TRBJ2-1	CATSDPLAGTYNEQFF
14	once	TRBV9	TRBJ2-1	CASSGGLAYNEQFF
14	-	TRBV9	TRBJ2-1	CASSVSSGNNEQFF
13	-	TRBV7-2	TRBJ2-3	CASSLGSTDTQYF
14	-	TRBV18	TRBJ1-3	CASSGRNSGNTIYF
13	-	TRBV12-3/TRBV12-4	TRBJ1-2	CASSYAREYGYTF
14	-	TRBV18	TRBJ1-1	CASSPLDRRTEAFF